This entry is about one T cell receptor beta chain. This clone's antigen is unknown. No qualities accompany the bases; no much larger clone lies one base away. This sample is part of a study of CD8 T cells in Susac syndrome (dated by TCRdb to the late 2010s). The study in broad terms: Repertoire sequencing was used to test whether CD8+ T cell activation and differentiation in Susac syndrome was antigen driven. Clonality of the CD8+ T cell repertoire was compared between around 13 healthy donors, approximately 14 Susac syndrome patients and some 15 multiple sclerosis patients.

Peripheral blood CD8+ and CD4+ T cells from healthy donors, Susac syndrome patients and multiple sclerosis patients were profiled using high-throughput TCR beta sequencing. The healthy donors served as controls matched for age and sex. Bulk CD8+ and CD4+ T cells were purified by magnetic negative isolation, while CD8+ TEMRA cells were enriched using FACS. Blood was collected in EDTA tubes and processed within 24 hours, with PBMCs isolated through density gradient centrifugation. PBMCs destined for TCR sequencing were cryopreserved in liquid nitrogen and later thawed in a 37 °C water bath. Purity of sorted or isolated CD4+, CD8+ and CD8+ TEMRA cells was at least 90%. As encoded in the germline V gene (reference sequence), CDR1 is MNHEY while CDR2 is SMNVEV. V is reduced by 4 bases and J by 4 bases, leaving a spacing of 11 bases between them. The CDR3 numbers 13 residues from cysteine through phenylalanine. Of the read, only the CDR3 DNA is kept; its 39 bases are in frame from base 1.

What the study reported, not specific to this receptor: The number of individuals in the TCR sequencing and HLA analysis was acknowledged as relatively small.

RNA was extracted using the RNeasy kit, and roughly 0.45 to 1 microgram was reverse transcribed with random hexamers. The immunoSEQ multiplex PCR assay, covering 54 Vbeta and 13 Jbeta segments, was used to amplify TCR beta CDR3 regions. PCR amplification bias was corrected by using a synthetic template baseline for primer optimization and computational correction. For the original study's pipeline: Only productive sequences were kept, with reads annotated to V, D and J genes according to IMGT and analyzed in immunoSEQ Analyzer. To calculate clonality, Shannon entropy was normalized by log2 of the number of productive unique sequences and then subtracted from one. For each patient and control, public and private clones were evaluated among the 100 most prevalent clones. Clones were defined as Susac-specific if absent from the healthy and MS cohorts, from around 1,000 published viral clones and from other ImmuneACCESS disease sequences. TCRdb took the public reads, trimmed them with fastp at Q25, ran MiXCR for clone calling and kept in-frame beta chains. One record per CDR3 amino acid sequence lists the most common genes and DNA. In this record, the V and J calls reflect TCRdb's handling and not the investigators' own analysis. Present in this sample are 25,000 to 35,000 distinct CDR3 sequences, 94% of which were seen just once. In total, the top ten clones hold roughly 0.28% of the sample.

The sequence derives from a human donor in good health. Recombination joined TRBV27 with TRBJ2-7, with no confidently assigned D gene. The sequencing input was CD8+ T cells from PBMCs. Read as DNA, the sequence is TGTGCCAGCAGTTATGGTCCGGGTTACGAGCAGTACTTC. Its amino acids are CASSYGPGYEQYF.